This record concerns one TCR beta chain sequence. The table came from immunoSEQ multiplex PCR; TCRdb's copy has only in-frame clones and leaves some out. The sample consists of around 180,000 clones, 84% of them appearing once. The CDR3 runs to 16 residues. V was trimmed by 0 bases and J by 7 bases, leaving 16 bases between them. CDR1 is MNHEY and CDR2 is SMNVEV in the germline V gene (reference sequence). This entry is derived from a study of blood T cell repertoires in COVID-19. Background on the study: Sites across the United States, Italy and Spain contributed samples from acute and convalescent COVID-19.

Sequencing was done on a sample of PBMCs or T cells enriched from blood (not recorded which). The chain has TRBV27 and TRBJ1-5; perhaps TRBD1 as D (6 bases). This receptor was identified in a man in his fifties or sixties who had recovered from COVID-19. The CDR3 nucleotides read TGTGCCAGCAGTTTATCGCCACAGGGATTCGGGCAGCCCCAGCATTTT. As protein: CASSLSPQGFGQPQHF.